These 17 T cell receptor beta chains came from one sample sequenced in a study of low-dose radiotherapy and immunotherapy resistance in tumors. TRAV- and TRBV-specific primers primed first-strand cDNA, covering alpha and beta chains. TCRs underwent about 20 PCR cycles of amplification with a constant-region primer and V-primer adapter. MiXCR was run by TCRdb on the reads, yielding one entry per CDR3 protein. Of tens of thousands of distinct CDR3 sequences listed, roughly a sixth are singletons. Time point noted: before trial treatment. The specimen was PBMCs, collected before treatment. Source of these receptors: a male donor with prostate cancer.

In the case of this clonotype: Only one base separates this from a far larger clonotype, so it likely reflects a read error. V gene TRBV12-3 or TRBV12-4 combines with J gene TRBJ2-1; D gene unclear. The CDR3 length is 12 residues. Trimming shortened V by 8 bases and J by 7 bases, and 12 bases separated the two germline ends. CDR3 region: CASCDWGNEQFF. CDR3 nucleotide sequence: TGTGCCAGCTGTGACTGGGGAAATGAGCAGTTCTTC.

This clonotype has a count of ten or more. The chain recombines TRBV2 with TRBJ1-1; maybe TRBD1 (6 bases). V shed 4 bases and J shed 1 base, with 22 bases lying between them. From germline, CDR1 is SNHLY and CDR2 FYNNEI. The CDR3 has 18 amino acids. CDR3 sequence: CASSVGSFRGTKNTEAFF. The CDR3 bases are TGTGCCAGCAGTGTCGGTTCTTTTCGGGGGACAAAGAACACTGAAGCTTTCTTT.

This clonotype came up many times. The chain carries TRBV11-2 and TRBJ1-1, with D perhaps matching TRBD1 (5 bases). Trimming took 4 bases from V and 1 from J, leaving 16 bases between them. There are 16 residues in the CDR3. The germline CDR1 and CDR2 sequences are SGHAT and FQNNGV. CDR3 nucleotides: TGTGCCAGCAGCTCCCGGGGCACCCCAGAGAACACTGAAGCTTTCTTT. This codes for CASSSRGTPENTEAFF.

The sample holds many counts of this clonotype. This sequence joins TRBV7-8 and TRBJ2-1; 8 bases fit TRBD2. V trimming: 5 bases; J trimming: 10 bases; junction bases outside the gene matches: 16. In germline, CDR1 is SGHVS, CDR2 FQNEAQ. The CDR3 loop spans 16 amino acids. The DNA of the CDR3 is TGTGCCAGCAGCGCCTTCCGAGCGGGGGCCTCCGAGGAGCAGTTCTTC. As protein: CASSAFRAGASEEQFF.

Of note for this clonotype: A far larger clone lies a single base away; this is likely a read error. This sequence joins TRBV5-1 and TRBJ2-1; 13 bases are shared with TRBD2. This CDR3 contains 17 residues. CDR1 is SGHRS and CDR2 is YFSETQ in the germline V gene. CDR3 region: CARSLILAGGSYNEQFF. The CDR3 nucleotides are TGTGCCAGGAGCTTAATACTAGCGGGGGGGTCCTACAATGAGCAGTTCTTC.

The chain carries TRBV3-1 and TRBJ1-2, with 7 bases identical to TRBD1. The V gene end was trimmed by 3 bases and the J gene end by 6 bases; junction bases not matched to a gene: 4. CDR3 length: 13 residues. From germline, CDR1 is LGHDT and CDR2 YNNKEL (reference sequence). DNA of the CDR3: TGTGCCAGCAGCCAGAGGGGGCAGGATGGCTACACCTTC. As protein: CASSQRGQDGYTF.

This clonotype was counted ten times or more. In DNA form, the CDR3 reads TGTGCCAGCAGCTCGCAGGGTACGGGGGACCCTACGCAGTATTTT. As protein: CASSSQGTGDPTQYF. The chain links TRBV27 to TRBJ2-3; possible D gene TRBD2, 6 bases. Per germline, CDR1 MNHEY and CDR2 SMNVEV (reference sequence). The length of the CDR3 is 15 residues. Trimming removed 6 bases at V and 8 bases at J, with 21 bases between.

This clonotype was counted at least ten times. The chain links TRBV7-9 to TRBJ2-3; 11 bases fit TRBD2. The CDR3 sequence is 15 residues long. Trimming at V came to 4 bases and at J to 5 bases, leaving 5 bases not matched to a gene. In germline, CDR1 is SEHNR, CDR2 FQNEAQ (reference sequence). CDR3 region: CASSSLAGGQDTQYF. The CDR3 bases are TGTGCCAGCAGCTCCCTAGCGGGGGGTCAAGATACGCAGTATTTT. Filled out from reference TRBV7-9 and TRBJ2-3, the complete variable domain reads DTGVSQNPRHKITKRGQNVTFRCDPISEHNRLYWYRQTLGQGPEFLTYFQNEAQLEKSRLLSDRFSAERPKGSFSTLEIQRTEQGDSAMYLCASSSLAGGQDTQYFGPGTRLTVL.

In its sample, this clonotype was seen many times. The chain combines TRBV18 with TRBJ2-2, with D hard to call. The germline gives CDR1 KGHSH, CDR2 LQKENI. The V gene lost 6 bases and the J gene lost 4 bases, with 9 bases spanning the gap. The CDR3 consists of 13 residues. CDR3 bases: TGTGCCAGCTCGGTACCGGGCACCGGGGAGCTGTTTTTT. Its translation is CASSVPGTGELFF.

Points on this clonotype: No DNA is shown, since the ends of the CDR3 on it are uncertain; the CDR3 is the one TCRdb lists. The rearrangement uses TRBV20-1 and TRBJ2-2; the D call in the table, TRBD1, was not verified against the DNA. CDR1 DFQATT and CDR2 SNEGSKA come from the germline V gene (reference sequence). The CDR3 adds up to 12 amino acids, both ends counted. The CDR3: CSARGPGELFFF.

At least ten counts were recorded for this clonotype. V and J are TRBV6-2 or TRBV6-3 and TRBJ2-7, with D maybe TRBD1 (5 bases). The V gene's germline CDR1 is MNHEY and CDR2 SVGEGT. The V and J ends lost 5 bases and 5 bases respectively, with 10 bases between them. This CDR3 contains 12 residues. The CDR3 nucleotides are TGTGCCAGCAGTGAAGGGGCGGACGAGCAGTACTTC. It is translated as CASSEGADEQYF.

This chain connects TRBV5-1 to TRBJ2-7; weak D call: TRBD1 (5 bases). The germline gives CDR1 SGHRS, CDR2 YFSETQ. This CDR3 has 15 amino acids. V lost 3 bases to trimming and J lost 0 bases, with 13 bases between them. The CDR3 reads CASSSPDRSSYEQYF. The CDR3 nucleotides are TGCGCCAGCAGCTCCCCCGACAGAAGCTCCTACGAGCAGTACTTC.

This clonotype was found many times. This chain joins TRBV29-1 and TRBJ2-5; no definite D call. Trimming cost V 4 bases and J 2 bases, with 11 bases left between them. Germline CDR1 reads SQVTM; CDR2 reads ANQGSEA. The CDR3 loop spans 13 amino acids. As DNA, the CDR3 is TGCAGCGTTGCTACACTCCTTCAAGAGACCCAGTACTTC. Translating it yields CSVATLLQETQYF.

This clonotype came up many times. V and J are TRBV2 and TRBJ2-7, with D perhaps TRBD2 (5 bases). Germline V CDR1 and CDR2: SNHLY, FYNNEI. V was cut by 2 bases and J by 9 bases, with 14 bases left in between. The CDR3 length is 13 residues. CDR3 residues: CASSEYGLEGQYF. The CDR3 DNA sequence: TGTGCCAGCAGTGAATACGGGTTAGAGGGGCAGTACTTC.

This clonotype was counted many times. V gene TRBV7-9 combines with J gene TRBJ2-1; TRBD2 aligns across 10 bases. Germline V gene sequence: CDR1 SEHNR, CDR2 FQNEAQ (reference sequence). This CDR3 has 15 amino acids. V dropped 3 bases and J dropped 2; count of bases not matched to a gene: 1. DNA for the CDR3: TGTGCCAGCAGCTTCGGACTAGCGGCCTACAATGAGCAGTTCTTC. It codes for CASSFGLAAYNEQFF.

On this clonotype: The DNA is omitted, as the CDR3 cannot be located on it reliably, and the CDR3 follows TCRdb's listing. This rearrangement joins TRBV9 to TRBJ2-2; the D call TRBD1 from the table was never checked on the DNA. The germline V gene has CDR1 SGDLS and CDR2 YYNGEE. The CDR3 totals 17 residues, both ends included. This chain's CDR3 is CASSVAGEDRDGELFFF.

In its sample, this clonotype was seen many times. The V and J genes are TRBV6-4 and TRBJ2-2; either TRBD1 or TRBD2 may supply D (5 bases each). CDR3 length: 13 amino acids. In germline, CDR1 is MRHNA, CDR2 SNTAGT. Deletions cut 3 bases from V and 4 bases from J, with 6 bases between. This chain's CDR3 is CASSEGVTGELFF. In nucleotides, the CDR3 is TGTGCCAGCAGTGAGGGGGTCACCGGGGAGCTGTTTTTT.